The clone carrying this TCR beta chain is a singleton in its sample. What it binds is not known. The sample is drawn from a study of radiation and T cells in renal cell carcinoma. The germline V gene encodes CDR1 SGHTA and CDR2 FQGNSA. V was pared by 1 base and J by 2 bases, with 9 bases between. There are 15 residues in the CDR3. The time point: blood 2 weeks post-SBRT. Treatment denoted: 15 Gy SBRT to primary tumor, nephrectomy 4 weeks later. After SBRT, blood was collected at 2 and 4 weeks, plus baseline. Data came from immunoSEQ multiplex PCR; TCRdb stores just in-frame clones and leaves some out. The sample includes tens of thousands of clones, 75% to 90% seen only once; the top ten take around 30%. The study, taken as a whole, reports: In blood, top tumor clones expanded by 2 weeks, shrinking by 4.

The starting material was blood, obtained from a patient whose treatment included radiotherapy and nephrectomy. This rearrangement joins TRBV7-2 to TRBJ1-3; no definite D call. The receptor was isolated from a woman aged 65 to 85 with renal cell carcinoma. CDR3 sequence reads: CASSLVEGAGNTIYF. The CDR3 DNA reads as TGTGCCAGCAGCTTAGTCGAGGGCGCTGGAAACACCATATATTTT.